This T cell receptor beta chain was profiled in a study of beta chain features in type 1 diabetes. Notes on the study in general: Whatever favoring of shorter templates PCR might show would apply equally to patients and controls. People with Type 1 diabetes carried modestly yet significantly shorter TCRB CDR3s in all four CD4+ subsets.

The study reverse transcribed the entire isolated RNA, so it sequenced expressed TCRB transcripts. The study sequenced naive, central memory and regulatory T cell samples to an average of approximately 3.5 million reads. Assay: immunoSEQ multiplex PCR; the TCRdb copy retains only in-frame clones and omits some. This sample carries approximately 250,000 clones, 15% to 20% of them seen once, and the ten largest clones take approximately 0.087%. Regarding this clone: What it binds is not known.

One heparinised blood draw averaging about 120 mL was given by each donor. V was shortened by 5 bases and J by 4 bases, with 15 bases between the two germline ends. The CDR3 consists of 15 residues. CDR1 and CDR2 from the germline V gene are SGHTA and FQGNSA. Specimen: naive CD4+ T cells from blood. The chain joins TRBV7-2 to TRBJ2-1, with a tentative D call TRBD2 (6 bases). The sequence derives from a man between 25 and 39 years old with type 1 diabetes. The CDR3 reads CASSPEWGTYNEQFF. In DNA, the CDR3 is TGTGCCAGCAGCCCCGAGTGGGGGACTTACAATGAGCAGTTCTTC.